What follows describes a single TCR beta chain. Assay: immunoSEQ multiplex PCR; the TCRdb copy retains only in-frame clones and omits some. This sample yields 65,000 to 75,000 clones, of which roughly 82% are seen a single time; more than 5% belongs to the top ten. The data belong to a study of T cell responses to AZD1222 COVID-19 vaccine. The clonotype comes from an adult in good health. The sample consisted of peripheral blood, taken on day 0 of AZD1222 vaccination.

The CDR3 sequence: CASSNPEGRANTEAFF. Here the CDR3 DNA reads TGTGCCAGCAGCAATCCTGAGGGCAGGGCGAACACTGAAGCTTTCTTT. The chain carries TRBV28 and TRBJ1-1; a possible D gene is TRBD1 (5 bases). V lost 6 bases to trimming and J lost 1 base, with 18 bases between them. The CDR3 has 16 amino acids. Germline CDR1 MDHEN, CDR2 SYDVKM.